This TCR beta chain comes out of a study of blood T cells in healthy people across ages. The sample, about 10 milliliters of peripheral blood, was drawn from each donor. RNA extraction gave at least 6 micrograms of total RNA per sample. General study points: A roughly linear fall in TCR beta diversity per million T cells was seen with increasing age.

This clonotype turned up a few times. Its antigen is as yet unknown. Using a J-beta primer mix together with a sample-barcoded 5' primer, a second PCR was run for about 7 to 12 cycles. Individual samples furnished no less than 3 million CDR3-containing paired-end reads apiece. One entry per CDR3 protein results from TCRdb running MiXCR on the 5' RACE reads. The table shows around 940,000 distinct CDR3 sequences, with about 51% occurring only once. The sequence derives from a woman aged 60-75 years in good health. Sequenced material: blood.

CDR3 region: CASSVLGEAEQYF. In DNA form, the CDR3 reads TGTGCCAGCAGTGTACTAGGGGAGGCCGAGCAGTACTTC. J is TRBJ2-7 and V is TRBV6-1, with D perhaps matching TRBD2 (6 bases). V was trimmed by 4 bases and J by 6 bases, leaving 13 bases between them. The CDR3 is 13 amino acids. Germline assignment: CDR1 MNHNS and CDR2 SASEGT.